The clone carrying this T cell receptor (beta chain) was found once. Germline lookup yields CDR1 SGHTA and CDR2 FQGNSA. CDR3 length: 13 amino acids. J gave up 3 bases and V 1 base, and 0 bases lay outside the gene matches. The data derive from a study of T cell changes during pregnancy in multiple sclerosis. Data came from immunoSEQ multiplex PCR; TCRdb stores just in-frame clones and leaves some out. The sample has approximately 130,000 clones; 90% to 96% are singletons. J is TRBJ2-7 and V is TRBV7-2, with 7 bases aligning to TRBD2. The sample here was peripheral blood, taken after pregnancy. The TCR was taken from a female donor with multiple sclerosis, enrolled in a pregnancy study. The CDR3 here is CASSLVAGYEQYF. CDR3 in DNA: TGTGCCAGCAGCTTAGTAGCGGGCTACGAGCAGTACTTC.